This entry describes one TCR beta chain. Its target is not known. The data belong to a study of cytomegalovirus exposure and HLA in healthy donors. V was pared by 2 bases and J by 0 bases, with 8 bases between. Per germline, CDR1 MRHNA and CDR2 SNTAGT. The CDR3 totals 15 residues. Whole-study results and caveats: Most likely, a cluster of highly shared sequence variants arose as a sequencing artifact. In a later analysis, V- and J-gene trimming of beta chains associated with a DCLRE1C missense variant, replicated independently. The analysis excluded some indistinguishable V segments, including TRBV6-2 and TRBV6-3.

Healthy bone marrow donors made up the donor group. The PCR contained 60 Vbeta and 13 Jbeta primers. The assay was immunoSEQ multiplex PCR, and TCRdb's table has in-frame clones only and misses some. The repertoire holds 65,000 to 100,000 clones, with about three quarters as singletons. Input material: PBMCs. The TCR originated in a female donor in good health and CMV-seronegative. The rearrangement uses TRBV6-4 and TRBJ2-1; D uncertain. This CDR3 reads CASSDARSSYNEQFF. CDR3 sequence (DNA): TGTGCCAGCAGTGACGCCAGGTCCTCCTACAATGAGCAGTTCTTC.